These 30 T cell receptor beta chains were all obtained from the same sample, sequenced in a study of long-term antiretroviral therapy in people with HIV. The immunoSEQ assay was v3.0, run at survey level. The data were produced by immunoSEQ multiplex PCR, yet TCRdb's version contains in-frame clones alone and is incomplete. Of tens of thousands of clones listed, 86% were seen once; the top ten hold approximately 5%. This material consisted of unsorted PBMCs, taken 0.1 years before starting antiretroviral therapy. The receptor set was obtained from a woman in her fifties or sixties with HIV.

This rearrangement joins TRBV7-8 to TRBJ2-7, with 8 positions matching TRBD1. There are 18 residues in the CDR3. The ends lost 3 bases at V and 4 bases at J; junction bases unmatched: 17. Germline assignment: CDR1 SGHVS and CDR2 FQNEAQ. The CDR3 spells CASSFFPPTGVGMYEQYF. The CDR3 DNA sequence: TGTGCCAGCAGCTTCTTTCCCCCGACAGGGGTTGGTATGTACGAGCAGTACTTC. Together with reference TRBV7-8 and TRBJ2-7, the CDR3 gives the full variable domain: GAGVSQSPRYKVAKRGQDVALRCDPISGHVSLFWYQQALGQGPEFLTYFQNEAQLDKSGLPSDRFFAERPEGSVSTLKIQRTQQEDSAVYLCASSFFPPTGVGMYEQYFGPGTRLTVT.

The rearrangement links TRBV5-5 to TRBJ2-7, with no clear D. The CDR3 runs 14 residues. V lost 0 bases and J lost 4, with 11 bases in between. Germline V gene lookup returns CDR1 SGHKS and CDR2 YYEKEE (reference sequence). This CDR3 reads CASSLAAGTYEQYF. In nucleotides, the CDR3 is TGTGCCAGCAGCTTGGCCGCCGGTACATACGAGCAGTACTTC.

The chain uses TRBV6-4 and TRBJ2-3, with 8 bases matching TRBD2. Per germline, CDR1 MRHNA and CDR2 SNTAGT. V lost 3 bases, J lost 3 bases, and 5 bases stayed unmatched. The CDR3 loop spans 15 amino acids. CDR3 sequence: CASSEGAGETDTQYF. The DNA for the CDR3 is TGTGCCAGCAGTGAAGGAGCGGGGGAAACAGATACGCAGTATTTT.

The genes are TRBV11-2 and TRBJ2-3, with D perhaps matching TRBD2 (7 bases). The V and J ends lost 3 bases and 0 bases respectively, with 13 bases between them. The CDR3 runs to 16 residues. Germline-derived CDR1 and CDR2 are SGHAT and FQNNGV. The CDR3 bases are TGTGCCAGCAGCTTTGAGGGGGGGACTAGCACAGATACGCAGTATTTT. Translating it yields CASSFEGGTSTDTQYF.

The chain carries TRBV9 and TRBJ2-1, with 7 nucleotides matching TRBD2. Germline values: CDR1 SGDLS, CDR2 YYNGEE. This CDR3 comprises 13 residues. Unmatched junction bases numbered 5, after V lost 3 bases and J lost 8 bases. The CDR3 DNA reads as TGTGCCAGCAGCGCGGGGGGAGGGGATGAGCAGTTCTTC. It translates to CASSAGGGDEQFF. Full variable domain (remainder filled in from reference TRBV9 and TRBJ2-1): DSGVTQTPKHLITATGQRVTLRCSPRSGDLSVYWYQQSLDQGLQFLIQYYNGEERAKGNILERFSAQQFPDLHSELNLSSLELGDSALYFCASSAGGGDEQFFGPGTRLTVL.

The chain is built from TRBV5-1 and TRBJ2-7; D might be TRBD2 (6 bases). Germline V gives CDR1 SGHRS, CDR2 YFSETQ. This CDR3 is built from 14 residues. The ends were cut back, 6 bases at V and 8 bases at J, with 21 bases in the middle. The CDR3 loop is CASTPRDLREKQYF. As DNA, the CDR3 is TGCGCCAGCACCCCCCGGGACTTGAGGGAAAAGCAGTACTTC.

The chain combines TRBV5-6 with TRBJ2-7; a weak D match, TRBD1 (6 bases). CDR1 is SGHDT and CDR2 is YYEEEE in the germline V gene. V shed 3 bases and J shed 5 bases, with 15 bases lying between them. The CDR3 covers 14 residues. The CDR3 DNA sequence: TGTGCCAGCAGCTATGACAGGAGAAGCAACGAGCAGTACTTC. Its protein is CASSYDRRSNEQYF.

The V call is TRBV7-2, the J call TRBJ2-2; the match to TRBD1 covers 9 bases. The CDR3 extends over 15 amino acids. Per the germline V gene, CDR1 is SGHTA and CDR2 is FQGNSA. V shed 5 bases and J 7 bases; nucleotides not matched to a gene: 8. CDR3 sequence (DNA): TGTGCCAGCAGCACCGACAGGGGGTATAGCGGGGAGCTGTTTTTT. Amino acids: CASSTDRGYSGELFF.

The rearrangement joins TRBV7-9 to TRBJ2-7; 10 bases align to TRBD2. Germline-derived CDR1 and CDR2 are SEHNR and FQNEAQ (reference sequence). V lost 2 bases to trimming and J lost 2 bases; unmatched junction nucleotides: 6. The CDR3 covers 16 residues. CDR3 loop: CASSLNPSGGPYEQYF. CDR3 sequence (DNA): TGTGCCAGCAGCTTAAATCCTAGCGGGGGACCCTACGAGCAGTACTTC.

The genes are TRBV4-1 and TRBJ1-2, with unresolved D. CDR3 length: 14 residues. Trimming stripped 4 bases from V and 4 bases from J, with 13 bases between. Germline CDR1 and CDR2: MGHRA and YSYEKL. The CDR3 sequence is CASSPGFRSYGYTF. The DNA for the CDR3 is TGCGCCAGCAGCCCGGGATTCCGGAGCTATGGCTACACCTTC.

The chain couples TRBV2 to TRBJ1-2; no clear D. The CDR3 is 13 residues long. CDR1 SNHLY and CDR2 FYNNEI come from the germline V gene. Trimming took off 1 base at V and 4 bases at J, with 7 bases between the two ends. The CDR3 loop reads CASSEGTGYGYTF. CDR3 nucleotide sequence: TGTGCCAGCAGTGAAGGGACGGGCTATGGCTACACCTTC.

V gene TRBV6-1 combines with J gene TRBJ1-3; TRBD1 is a possible D gene (6 bases). This CDR3 is built from 15 residues. Trimming took 4 bases from V and 2 from J, leaving 12 bases between them. Germline-derived CDR1 and CDR2 are MNHNS and SASEGT. This chain's CDR3 is CASSVEQGTGNTIYF. The CDR3 DNA sequence: TGTGCCAGCAGTGTCGAACAGGGTACTGGAAACACCATATATTTT.

This chain's CDR3 is CASSLAYTGELFF. The CDR3 bases are TGTGCCAGCAGCTTAGCGTACACCGGGGAGCTGTTTTTT. The chain combines TRBV7-8 with TRBJ2-2; D ambiguous. The V gene lost 0 bases and the J gene lost 3 bases, with 2 bases spanning the gap. Germline CDR1 reads SGHVS; CDR2 reads FQNEAQ. This CDR3 is built from 13 residues.

The chain joins TRBV19 to TRBJ2-7; perhaps D is TRBD1 or TRBD2 (5 bases each). CDR1 and CDR2 (germline): LNHDA, SQIVND (reference sequence). Deletions cut 6 bases from V and 3 bases from J, with 18 bases between. This CDR3 contains 15 residues. The CDR3 DNA sequence: TGTGCCAGTAGAAACTGGGACCAGGGTAGCTACGAGCAGTACTTC. It specifies CASRNWDQGSYEQYF.

V is TRBV11-2 and J is TRBJ1-3; 7 nucleotides line up with TRBD1. The trim removed 1 base at V and 7 bases at J, leaving 7 bases unmatched. Germline assignment: CDR1 SGHAT and CDR2 FQNNGV. The CDR3 is 15 residues long. CDR3 sequence: CASSLADRDGNTIYF. The CDR3 DNA reads as TGTGCCAGCAGCTTAGCCGACAGGGATGGGAACACCATATATTTT.

This rearrangement joins TRBV5-4 to TRBJ2-2, with a weak D call TRBD1 (5 bases). The CDR3 consists of 15 residues. V was shortened by 1 base and J by 7 bases, with 14 bases between the two germline ends. CDR1 is SGHNT and CDR2 is YYREEE in the germline V gene (reference sequence). The CDR3 region is CASSLYQGWSGELFF. The CDR3 region has the DNA TGTGCCAGCAGCTTGTATCAGGGATGGAGCGGGGAGCTGTTTTTT.

The gene calls are TRBV7-2 and TRBJ2-7; TRBD1 aligns across 7 bases. CDR3 length: 18 amino acids. Germline CDR1 is SGHTA and CDR2 is FQGNSA. Trimming took 1 base from V and 4 from J; bases not matched to a gene: 16. The CDR3 sequence is CASSLEGYRGTSSYEQYF. The CDR3 DNA reads TGTGCCAGCAGCTTAGAGGGATACAGGGGAACTTCGTCTTACGAGCAGTACTTC.

The chain is built from TRBV2 and TRBJ2-1; no reliable D call. This CDR3 has 12 residues. The germline gives CDR1 SNHLY, CDR2 FYNNEI. V was cut by 2 bases and J by 15 bases, with 14 bases left in between. CDR3 nucleotides: TGTGCCAGCAGTGAAAGGGATAGAACGGCGTTCTTC. Protein product: CASSERDRTAFF.

The rearrangement uses TRBV5-6 and TRBJ1-5; D not resolved. V lost 2 bases and J 4 bases, leaving 10 bases between the germline ends. This CDR3 region has 14 residues. In germline, CDR1 is SGHDT, CDR2 YYEEEE. CDR3 DNA sequence: TGTGCCAGCAGCTTTCGGGCAGGTAATCAGCCCCAGCATTTT. It translates to CASSFRAGNQPQHF.

J is TRBJ2-1 and V is TRBV7-8; D remains unclear. The V gene lost 3 bases and the J gene lost 5 bases, with 5 bases spanning the gap. The CDR3 spans 12 residues. CDR1 and CDR2 (germline): SGHVS, FQNEAQ. In DNA, the CDR3 is TGTGCCAGCAGCTTTCGTGACAATGAGCAGTTCTTC. Its protein is CASSFRDNEQFF.

This chain links TRBV10-3 with TRBJ2-2, with TRBD1 matching 7 bases. This CDR3 spans 15 amino acids. V lost 2 bases, J lost 5 bases, and 5 bases stayed unmatched. The germline CDR1 and CDR2 sequences are ENHRY and SYGVKD. For the CDR3, the DNA is TGTGCCATCAGTGAGGGGGACAGAGTTACCGGGGAGCTGTTTTTT. Its protein is CAISEGDRVTGELFF.

A remark on this clone: Other nucleotide sequences in the sample specify the same CDR3. The rearrangement links TRBV7-8 to TRBJ2-7, with 7 bases fitting TRBD1. Germline V gene lookup returns CDR1 SGHVS and CDR2 FQNEAQ. The CDR3 totals 14 residues. V lost 1 base and J lost 2; bases outside the gene matches: 2. CDR3 coding DNA: TGTGCCAGCAGCTTAGGGACAGGACCCTACGAGCAGTACTTC. Translation gives CASSLGTGPYEQYF.

The V and J genes are TRBV19 and TRBJ1-2; D possibly corresponds to TRBD1 (6 bases). This CDR3 region has 11 residues. The germline V gene has CDR1 LNHDA and CDR2 SQIVND (reference sequence). V was clipped by 5 bases and J by 5 bases, with 6 bases between them. The CDR3 sequence: CASSQGYGYTF. The CDR3 DNA follows: TGTGCCAGTAGTCAGGGGTATGGCTACACCTTC.

This sequence joins TRBV5-1 and TRBJ1-2; D unclear. This CDR3 is built from 14 residues. Germline-derived CDR1 and CDR2 are SGHRS and YFSETQ. V was trimmed by 0 bases and J by 6 bases, leaving 12 bases between them. The CDR3 here is CASSLAGEWNGYTF. DNA for the CDR3: TGCGCCAGCAGCTTGGCCGGGGAATGGAATGGCTACACCTTC.

V gene TRBV2 combines with J gene TRBJ2-7; either TRBD1 or TRBD2 may supply D (5 bases each). V dropped 9 bases and J dropped 4 bases, with 19 bases sitting between them. This CDR3 spans 14 amino acids. Per germline, CDR1 SNHLY and CDR2 FYNNEI. The CDR3 DNA sequence: TGTGCCAGGAGAAAGGGACCTAGCTTGTACGAGCAGTACTTC. Its translation is CARRKGPSLYEQYF.

This chain connects TRBV5-1 to TRBJ2-7, with 8 bases identical to TRBD2. Germline CDR1 and CDR2: SGHRS and YFSETQ. J was trimmed by 5 bases and V by 3 bases; bases with no gene match: 13. CDR3 length: 16 residues. The CDR3: CASSWGDSGVNHEQYF. CDR3 sequence (DNA): TGCGCCAGCAGCTGGGGAGATAGCGGGGTGAACCACGAGCAGTACTTC. The full variable domain, completed using reference TRBV5-1 and TRBJ2-7, is KAGVTQTPRYLIKTRGQQVTLSCSPISGHRSVSWYQQTPGQGLQFLFEYFSETQRNKGNFPGRFSGRQFSNSRSEMNVSTLELGDSALYLCASSWGDSGVNHEQYFGPGTRLTVT.

This clone appeared a single time. The chain recombines TRBV5-1 with TRBJ2-7, with D unclear. CDR1 and CDR2 (germline): SGHRS, YFSETQ. The CDR3 totals 13 residues. V lost 2 bases to trimming and J lost 2 bases, with 8 bases between them. This CDR3 reads CASSFDGTYEQYF. CDR3 DNA: TGCGCCAGCAGCTTCGACGGAACCTACGAGCAGTACTTC.

The genes are TRBV5-4 and TRBJ1-1; 7 bases line up with TRBD1. The germline gives CDR1 SGHNT, CDR2 YYREEE (reference sequence). The CDR3 runs to 16 residues. The V and J ends lost 5 bases and 9 bases, in that order; junction bases with no gene match: 19. DNA of the CDR3: TGTGCCAGCAGTAACGACAGGGAACGAAGTGAGGGAAAAGCTTTCTTT. Translating it yields CASSNDRERSEGKAFF.

The rearrangement uses TRBV6-1 and TRBJ1-1; D gene uncertain. The CDR3 length is 15 residues. CDR1 is MNHNS and CDR2 is SASEGT in the germline V gene. The V end was cut by 0 bases, the J end by 4 bases, with 12 bases between. CDR3 sequence (DNA): TGTGCCAGCAGTGAAGCGATGGGATCATTCACTGAAGCTTTCTTT. Protein sequence: CASSEAMGSFTEAFF.

The J gene is TRBJ2-2, the V gene TRBV19; 7 bases match TRBD1. CDR3 length: 14 amino acids. V shed 6 bases and J 1 base; nucleotides not matched to a gene: 2. Germline CDR1 and CDR2: LNHDA and SQIVND (reference sequence). The DNA for the CDR3 is TGTGCCAGTAGGGGACAGATGAACACCGGGGAGCTGTTTTTT. It translates to CASRGQMNTGELFF.